This T cell receptor (beta chain) was retrieved from a study of shared clonotypes between healthy human individuals. The study, taken as a whole, reports: Genetic and exposure-history diversity was limited by the small donor number. Naive CD4 clonotypes overlapped across several donors at roughly 5%.

The authors combined CD45RO+ cells with CCR7-negative CD45RA+ TemRA cells as CD8 memory. In the study's own analysis: Filtering of immunoSEQ junctional sequences could not match full-length read filtering. The assay was immunoSEQ multiplex PCR, and TCRdb's table has in-frame clones only and misses some. Clone size and the V and J calls come from that table; the DNA yielded D and trimming. Here the sample spans a few hundred thousand clones, around 87% being singletons. Germline CDR1 MNHEY, CDR2 SMNVEV (reference sequence). V lost 0 bases, J lost 5 bases, and 11 bases lay in between. The CDR3 is 14 residues long. Regarding this clone: What it recognizes is unknown.

The sequence was collected from a man in his late teens or twenties in good health. Material for sequencing was memory CD8+ T cells sorted from blood. The subset denotes: CD45RO+ cells pooled with CCR7-negative TemRA cells. The genes are TRBV27 and TRBJ2-7; D is unclear. Here the CDR3 reads CASSLSVSGNEQYF. In DNA, the CDR3 is TGTGCCAGCAGTTTATCGGTTTCGGGCAACGAGCAGTACTTC.